The clone carrying this T cell receptor beta chain was counted between two and nine times. Its specificity is not known. This sample is part of a study of CD8+CD57+ T cells in acquired aplastic anemia. Study outcomes and limitations: The same twenty-nine CD8+ CDR3 sequences occurred in patients and in controls. Patients versus controls showed no significant CD8+ Simpson's diversity difference.

V lost 7 bases to trimming and J lost 3 bases, with 12 bases between them. The CDR3 consists of 12 residues. Germline CDR1 SQVTM, CDR2 ANQGSEA. Genomic DNA constituted the template upon which TCR beta VDJ and CDR3 profiling was performed. Using its own MiXCR run on the reads, TCRdb lists one record per CDR3 protein. The sample shows 200,000 to 250,000 distinct CDR3 sequences, more than 55% of them seen only once. Those patients picked for sequencing had displayed CD8+CD57+ cell expansion on flow cytometry. The TCR originated in a human donor with aplastic anemia. The V gene is TRBV29-1, the J gene TRBJ1-1; D ambiguous. Sequences were obtained from sorted CD4+, CD8+, or CD8+CD57+ T cells (not recorded which) from PBMCs. CDR3 nucleotide sequence: TGCAGCGGACGAGGGATTTACACTGAAGCTTTCTTT. It encodes CSGRGIYTEAFF. Drawing the rest from reference TRBV29-1 and TRBJ1-1, the complete variable domain is SAVISQKPSRDICQRGTSLTIQCQVDSQVTMMFWYRQQPGQSLTLIATANQGSEATYESGFVIDKFPISRPNLTFSTLTVSNMSPEDSSIYLCSGRGIYTEAFFGQGTRLTVV.